The sequence of this TCR beta chain was determined in a study of cytomegalovirus exposure and HLA in healthy donors. Turning to the study itself: Later, an analysis reported that the 110 or so validation repertoires had used the same platform as the roughly 700 first-cohort repertoires. Notes on the study in general: The authors listed 150 to 200 TCR beta chains as cytomegalovirus-associated.

The donors were in the approximately 120-subject validation cohort; that cohort was separate from the approximately 700-subject first cohort. Germline CDR1 and CDR2: MNHEY and SMNVEV (reference sequence). V was trimmed by 5 bases and J by 6 bases, leaving 15 bases between them. The CDR3 runs 14 residues. Clones were read by immunoSEQ multiplex PCR, and TCRdb kept only the in-frame ones, dropping some. The sample lists 140,000 or so clones, more than 80% occurring once. The count of this clone is one. Its antigen remains unknown. The source of this sequence is a woman in her twenties or thirties in good health and CMV-seropositive. The sample taken for sequencing was PBMCs. This chain links TRBV27 with TRBJ2-3; tentative D call: TRBD2 (6 bases). CDR3 protein: CASSKTGTRDTQYF. The CDR3 region has the DNA TGTGCCAGCAGTAAAACCGGGACTCGGGATACGCAGTATTTT.